This TCR beta chain was sequenced during a study of blood T cells in healthy people across ages. This clonotype was seen a few times. No antigen is known for it. General study results and limits: Per million T cells, TCR beta diversity dropped about linearly as age rose.

With a J-beta primer mix and a sample-barcoded 5' primer, a second PCR ran about 6 to 11 cycles. Each CDR3 protein gets one entry after TCRdb re-called the 5' RACE reads with MiXCR. Here the sample spans some 940,000 distinct CDR3 sequences, 25% to 30% being singletons. The CDR3 length is 16 residues. The V gene's germline CDR1 is SGHRS and CDR2 YFSETQ. Trimming cost V 3 bases and J 9 bases; bases outside gene matches: 9. The data also belong to a second study, concerning T cells of mothers and their children. That paper adds: Comparable shaping of TCR recombination output by thymic selection was observed in related and unrelated pairs. It was related mother-child pairs that showed slightly higher overlap than unrelated pairs, without reaching significance.

The V gene is TRBV5-1, the J gene TRBJ2-1; 13 bases match TRBD2. This TCR came from a woman between 35 and 50 years old in good health. The sequencing sample was made of blood. The CDR3 nucleotides are TGCGCCAGCAGCTCCCGGACTAGCGGGGGAAGTAGTGAGCAGTTCTTC. Translation: CASSSRTSGGSSEQFF.